The text below deals with one T cell receptor (beta chain). This sample is drawn from a study of long-term antiretroviral therapy in people with HIV. Sequencing relied on immunoSEQ assay v3.0, run at survey level. Clones were sequenced by immunoSEQ multiplex PCR, and TCRdb holds only the in-frame ones, with some missing. The sample gives over 30,000 clones, roughly 80% of which show up once; 7% to 7.5% is in the top ten. This CDR3 is built from 15 residues. Trimming left V 6 bases short and J 4 bases short, with 16 bases between. Looked up from germline, CDR1 is MNHEY and CDR2 is SMNVEV (reference sequence).

This chain links TRBV27 with TRBJ1-5; a possible D gene is TRBD1 (6 bases). The origin of this receptor is a woman aged 50 to 60 with HIV. The sequencing used unsorted PBMCs, collected 2 years after starting antiretroviral therapy. The CDR3 sequence is CASRLMGGFNQPQHF. The CDR3 DNA follows: TGTGCCAGCAGACTAATGGGGGGCTTTAATCAGCCCCAGCATTTT.